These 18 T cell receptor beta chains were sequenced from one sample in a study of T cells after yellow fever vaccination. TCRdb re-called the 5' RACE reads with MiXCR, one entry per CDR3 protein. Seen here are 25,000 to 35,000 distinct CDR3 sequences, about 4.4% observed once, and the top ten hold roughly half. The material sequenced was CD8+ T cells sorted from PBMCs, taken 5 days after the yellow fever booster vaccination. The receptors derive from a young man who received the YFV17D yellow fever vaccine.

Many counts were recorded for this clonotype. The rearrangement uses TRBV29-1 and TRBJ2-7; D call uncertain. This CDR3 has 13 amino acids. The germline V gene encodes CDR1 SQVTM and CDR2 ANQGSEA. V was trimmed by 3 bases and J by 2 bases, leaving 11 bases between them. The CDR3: CSVETKVAYEQYF. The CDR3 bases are TGCAGCGTTGAGACAAAGGTCGCCTACGAGCAGTACTTC.

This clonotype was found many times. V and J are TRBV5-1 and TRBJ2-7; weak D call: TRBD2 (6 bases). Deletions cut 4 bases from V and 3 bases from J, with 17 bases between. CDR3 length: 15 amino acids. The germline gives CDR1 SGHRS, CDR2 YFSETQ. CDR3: CASSPTPGRDYEQYF. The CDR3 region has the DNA TGCGCCAGCAGCCCGACACCAGGGCGGGACTACGAGCAGTACTTC.

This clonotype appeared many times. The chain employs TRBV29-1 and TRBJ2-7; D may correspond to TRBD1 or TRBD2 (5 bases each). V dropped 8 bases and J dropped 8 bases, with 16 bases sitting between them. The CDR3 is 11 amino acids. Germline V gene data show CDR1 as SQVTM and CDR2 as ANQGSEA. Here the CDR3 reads CSIGDGGKQYF. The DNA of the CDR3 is TGCAGCATAGGGGATGGGGGAAAGCAGTACTTC.

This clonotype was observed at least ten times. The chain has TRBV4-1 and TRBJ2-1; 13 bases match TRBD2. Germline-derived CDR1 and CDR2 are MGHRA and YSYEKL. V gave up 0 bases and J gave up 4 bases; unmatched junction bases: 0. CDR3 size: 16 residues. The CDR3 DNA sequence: TGCGCCAGCAGCCAAGAGGGACTAGCGGGATACAATGAGCAGTTCTTC. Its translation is CASSQEGLAGYNEQFF.

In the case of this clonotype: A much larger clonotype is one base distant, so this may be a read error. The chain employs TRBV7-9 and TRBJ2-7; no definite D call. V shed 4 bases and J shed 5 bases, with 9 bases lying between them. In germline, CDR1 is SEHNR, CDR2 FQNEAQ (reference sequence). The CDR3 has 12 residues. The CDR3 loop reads CASSSLSNEQYF. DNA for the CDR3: TGTGCCAGCAGCTCCCTATCCAACGAGCAGTACTTC.

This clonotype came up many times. CDR3 amino acids: CSVLTGEQETQYF. CDR3 nucleotides: TGCAGCGTCCTTACGGGCGAACAAGAGACCCAGTACTTC. V and J are TRBV29-1 and TRBJ2-5; D gene unclear. The germline V and J ends were trimmed by 6 bases and 2 bases, with 13 bases remaining between them. The CDR3 is made up of 13 amino acids. CDR1 and CDR2 from the germline V gene are SQVTM and ANQGSEA.

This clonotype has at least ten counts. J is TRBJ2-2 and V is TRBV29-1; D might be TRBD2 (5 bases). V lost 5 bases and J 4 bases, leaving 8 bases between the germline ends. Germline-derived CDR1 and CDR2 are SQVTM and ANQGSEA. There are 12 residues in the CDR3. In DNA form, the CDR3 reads TGCAGCGTTAAGCGGCCCACCGGGGAGCTGTTTTTT. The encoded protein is CSVKRPTGELFF.

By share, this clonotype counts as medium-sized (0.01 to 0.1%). The CDR3 coding sequence is TGCAGCGTTGGGACAGGGGGCTACTATGGCTACACCTTC. Translation gives CSVGTGGYYGYTF. The J gene is TRBJ1-2, the V gene TRBV29-1, with 11 nucleotides matching TRBD1. J was trimmed by 3 bases and V by 4 bases; bases with no gene match: 1. The CDR3 is made up of 13 amino acids. Germline lookup yields CDR1 SQVTM and CDR2 ANQGSEA. Looking up the rest from reference TRBV29-1 and TRBJ1-2 gives the full variable domain: SAVISQKPSRDICQRGTSLTIQCQVDSQVTMMFWYRQQPGQSLTLIATANQGSEATYESGFVIDKFPISRPNLTFSTLTVSNMSPEDSSIYLCSVGTGGYYGYTFGSGTRLTVV.

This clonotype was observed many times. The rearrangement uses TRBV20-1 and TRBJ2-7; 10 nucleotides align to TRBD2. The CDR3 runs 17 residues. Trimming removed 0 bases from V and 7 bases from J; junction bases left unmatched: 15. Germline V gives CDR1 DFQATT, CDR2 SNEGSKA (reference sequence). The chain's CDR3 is CSARDNLAGGSIWEQYF. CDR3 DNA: TGCAGTGCTAGAGACAACTTAGCGGGAGGTTCCATATGGGAGCAGTACTTC.

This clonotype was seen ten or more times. CDR3 sequence (DNA): TGCGCCAGCAGCCTGGAGGGGGTTCTCTACGAGCAGTACTTC. Its translation: CASSLEGVLYEQYF. This chain joins TRBV5-1 and TRBJ2-7; D tentatively reads TRBD1 or TRBD2 (6 bases each). Per germline, CDR1 SGHRS and CDR2 YFSETQ. This CDR3 spans 14 amino acids. Trimming left V 4 bases short and J 3 bases short, with 14 bases between. Complete variable domain (other parts from reference TRBV5-1 and TRBJ2-7): KAGVTQTPRYLIKTRGQQVTLSCSPISGHRSVSWYQQTPGQGLQFLFEYFSETQRNKGNFPGRFSGRQFSNSRSEMNVSTLELGDSALYLCASSLEGVLYEQYFGPGTRLTVT.

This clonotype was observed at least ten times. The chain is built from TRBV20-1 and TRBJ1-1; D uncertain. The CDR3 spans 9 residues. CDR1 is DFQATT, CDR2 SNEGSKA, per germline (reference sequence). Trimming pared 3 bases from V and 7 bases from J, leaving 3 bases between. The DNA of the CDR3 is TGCAGTGCTAGCTTTGAAGCTTTCTTT. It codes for CSASFEAFF.

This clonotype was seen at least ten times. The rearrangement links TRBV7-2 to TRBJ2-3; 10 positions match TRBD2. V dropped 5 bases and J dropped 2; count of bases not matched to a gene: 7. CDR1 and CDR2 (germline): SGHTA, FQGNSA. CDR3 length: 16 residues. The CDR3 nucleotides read TGTGCCAGCAGCACCGGACTAGCGGCGTTCACAGATACGCAGTATTTT. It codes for CASSTGLAAFTDTQYF.

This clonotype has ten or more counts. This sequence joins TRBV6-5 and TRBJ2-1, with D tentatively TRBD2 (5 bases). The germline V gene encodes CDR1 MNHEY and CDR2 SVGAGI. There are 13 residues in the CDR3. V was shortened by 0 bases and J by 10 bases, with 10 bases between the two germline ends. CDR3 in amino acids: CASSYSRGNEQFF. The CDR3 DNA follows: TGTGCCAGCAGTTACTCCCGGGGTAACGAGCAGTTCTTC.

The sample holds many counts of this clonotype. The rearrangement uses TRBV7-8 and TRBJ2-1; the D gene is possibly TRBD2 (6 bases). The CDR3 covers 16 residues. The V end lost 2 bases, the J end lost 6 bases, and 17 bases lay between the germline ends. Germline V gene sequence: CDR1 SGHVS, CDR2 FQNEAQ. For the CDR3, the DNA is TGTGCCAGCAGCTTAATCGCGGGTGGGGGGTCCAATGAGCAGTTCTTC. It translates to CASSLIAGGGSNEQFF. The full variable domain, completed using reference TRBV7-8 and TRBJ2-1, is GAGVSQSPRYKVAKRGQDVALRCDPISGHVSLFWYQQALGQGPEFLTYFQNEAQLDKSGLPSDRFFAERPEGSVSTLKIQRTQQEDSAVYLCASSLIAGGGSNEQFFGPGTRLTVL.

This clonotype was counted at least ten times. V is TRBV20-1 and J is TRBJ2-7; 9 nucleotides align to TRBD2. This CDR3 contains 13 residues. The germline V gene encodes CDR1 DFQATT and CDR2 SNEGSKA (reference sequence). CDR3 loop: CSAVGLADYEQYF. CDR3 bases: TGCAGCGCGGTGGGACTAGCTGATTACGAGCAGTACTTC.

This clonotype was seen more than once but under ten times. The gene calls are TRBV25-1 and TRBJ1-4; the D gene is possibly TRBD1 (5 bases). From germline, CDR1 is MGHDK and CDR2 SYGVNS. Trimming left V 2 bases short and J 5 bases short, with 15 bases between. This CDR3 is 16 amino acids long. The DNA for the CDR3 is TGTGCCAGCAGTGAAAGGAGGGGAGAACTCAATGAAAAACTGTTTTTT. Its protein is CASSERRGELNEKLFF.

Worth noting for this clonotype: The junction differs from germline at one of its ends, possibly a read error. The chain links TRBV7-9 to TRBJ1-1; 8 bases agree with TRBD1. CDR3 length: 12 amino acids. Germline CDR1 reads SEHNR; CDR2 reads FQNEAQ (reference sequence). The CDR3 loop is CARSGTGVEAFF. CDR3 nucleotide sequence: TGTGCCCGCAGCGGGACAGGTGTTGAAGCTTTCTTT.

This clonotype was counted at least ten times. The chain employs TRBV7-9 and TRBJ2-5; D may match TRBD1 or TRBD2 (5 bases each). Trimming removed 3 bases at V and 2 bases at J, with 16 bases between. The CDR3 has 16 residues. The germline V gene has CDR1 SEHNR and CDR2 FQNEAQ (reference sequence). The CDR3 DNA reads TGTGCCAGCAGCTTTTACGTCGGGACGGGACAAGAGACCCAGTACTTC. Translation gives CASSFYVGTGQETQYF.